This passage covers 30 T cell receptor beta chains from one sample sequenced in a study of cytomegalovirus exposure and HLA in healthy donors (dated by TCRdb to the late 2010s). The method behind the library was the immunoSEQ multiplex PCR assay. For the multiplex PCR, a mixture combining 60 forward primers for TCR Vbeta segments and 13 reverse primers for TCR Jbeta segments was used. This is the immuneACCESS table as TCRdb keeps it, with only in-frame sequences that have V and J called. A part of the clones is gone; compared with another copy, unresolved V genes explain less than half, and the rest is unexplained. The sample includes a few hundred thousand clones, with 80% to 90% observed a single time. The ten largest clones add up to about 3.1% of the sample. Material for sequencing was PBMCs. These receptors originate from a man aged 25 to 40 in good health and CMV-seronegative.

The V gene is TRBV6-6, the J gene TRBJ1-4; 7 bases align to TRBD1. J gave up 4 bases and V 5 bases, and 7 bases lay outside the gene matches. Germline lookup yields CDR1 MNHNY and CDR2 SVGAGI (reference sequence). CDR3 length equals 15 residues. The DNA for the CDR3 is TGTGCCAGCAGTGATCCGGGACAGAGTAATGAAAAACTGTTTTTT. It is translated as CASSDPGQSNEKLFF.

The chain has TRBV7-3 and TRBJ2-2; 7 positions match TRBD1. J was trimmed by 3 bases and V by 5 bases; bases with no gene match: 6. Per germline, CDR1 SGHTA and CDR2 FQGTGA. This CDR3 comprises 15 residues. The CDR3 region is CASSRRGLDTGELFF. As DNA, the CDR3 is TGTGCCAGCAGCCGTAGGGGGCTGGACACCGGGGAGCTGTTTTTT.

A few counts support this clone. The chain combines TRBV6-5 with TRBJ1-1, with D perhaps matching TRBD1 (6 bases). Per germline, CDR1 MNHEY and CDR2 SVGAGI. V was trimmed by 0 bases and J by 2 bases, leaving 10 bases between them. The CDR3 sequence is 15 residues long. The CDR3 nucleotides are TGTGCCAGCAGTTACTCTGTGGGGGCAAACACTGAAGCTTTCTTT. Translation gives CASSYSVGANTEAFF.

This chain connects TRBV7-8 to TRBJ1-5; TRBD1 is a possible D gene (5 bases). This CDR3 has 15 amino acids. From germline, CDR1 is SGHVS and CDR2 FQNEAQ. Trimming stripped 5 bases from V and 4 bases from J, with 15 bases between. Written as DNA, the CDR3 is TGTGCCAGCAGCCCAGGGCGGCATCGGAATCAGCCCCAGCATTTT. The encoded protein is CASSPGRHRNQPQHF.

CDR3 amino acids: CASSIWTSNQPQHF. The CDR3 nucleotides are TGTGCCAGTAGTATCTGGACAAGCAATCAGCCCCAGCATTTT. The chain has TRBV19 and TRBJ1-5; D perhaps matches TRBD1 (5 bases). Germline V lookup: CDR1 LNHDA, CDR2 SQIVND (reference sequence). The CDR3 is 14 amino acids. Trimming removed 3 bases from V and 1 base from J, with 7 bases in between.

V usage is TRBV19 and J usage is TRBJ2-7, with 9 bases that match TRBD1. The V segment lost 9 bases and the J segment 4 bases; nucleotides outside the gene matches: 7. Germline V gives CDR1 LNHDA, CDR2 SQIVND (reference sequence). This CDR3 comprises 13 residues. CDR3 nucleotides: TGTGCCAGCTCCGGGACAGGGCTTTACGAGCAGTACTTC. Translated: CASSGTGLYEQYF.

This chain joins TRBV5-5 and TRBJ1-6; TRBD1 aligns across 7 bases. V lost 4 bases to trimming and J lost 6 bases; unmatched junction nucleotides: 7. The germline V gene has CDR1 SGHKS and CDR2 YYEKEE (reference sequence). This CDR3 spans 15 amino acids. CDR3 sequence reads: CASSQTGPINSPLHF. Written as DNA, the CDR3 is TGTGCCAGCAGCCAGACAGGGCCCATTAATTCACCCCTCCACTTT.

V gene TRBV6-4 combines with J gene TRBJ2-6, with TRBD1 matching 9 bases. CDR3 size: 13 residues. V was pared by 6 bases and J by 12 bases, with 6 bases of the junction left unmatched. Germline loops: CDR1 MRHNA, CDR2 SNTAGT. CDR3 in amino acids: CASRQGASSVLTF. The CDR3 DNA follows: TGTGCCAGCAGACAGGGGGCTTCCAGCGTCCTGACTTTC.

This clone was detected a few times. V gene TRBV5-4 combines with J gene TRBJ1-2, with 9 bases lining up with TRBD1. The CDR3 totals 15 residues. Germline-derived CDR1 and CDR2 are SGHNT and YYREEE (reference sequence). V lost 2 bases and J lost 8; bases outside the gene matches: 10. CDR3 amino acids: CASSFLDRGVWGYTF. DNA of the CDR3: TGTGCCAGCAGCTTCCTAGACAGGGGGGTTTGGGGCTACACCTTC.

This clone has a handful of counts. This CDR3 reads CASSLAGKRTDTQYF. DNA for the CDR3: TGTGCCAGCAGCTTGGCAGGAAAGCGCACAGATACGCAGTATTTT. The J gene is TRBJ2-3, the V gene TRBV5-6; no reliable D call. The CDR3 runs 15 residues. Germline V CDR1 and CDR2: SGHDT, YYEEEE. Trimming pared 0 bases from V and 1 base from J, leaving 9 bases between.

This chain joins TRBV6-1 and TRBJ1-5, with D unresolved. Trimming took off 1 base at V and 4 bases at J, with 11 bases between the two ends. CDR3 length equals 15 residues. The V gene's germline CDR1 is MNHNS and CDR2 SASEGT. CDR3 sequence: CASSEGLEWNQPQHF. The CDR3 DNA sequence: TGTGCCAGCAGTGAAGGACTGGAATGGAATCAGCCCCAGCATTTT.

In nucleotides, the CDR3 is TGTGCCAGCAGTGGACAGGGAGGAAACACTGAAGCTTTCTTT. It yields the protein CASSGQGGNTEAFF. The V and J genes are TRBV6-6 and TRBJ1-1; TRBD1 matches 8 bases. J was trimmed by 2 bases and V by 5 bases; bases with no gene match: 4. There are 14 residues in the CDR3. CDR1 is MNHNY, CDR2 SVGAGI, per germline (reference sequence).

The chain is built from TRBV30 and TRBJ1-4; 9 bases are shared with TRBD1. Germline values: CDR1 GTSNPN, CDR2 SVGIG (reference sequence). V lost 6 bases and J lost 10; bases outside the gene matches: 9. This CDR3 is built from 13 residues. The DNA for the CDR3 is TGTGCCTGCCGGGGACAGGGTCCCCCAAAACTGTTTTTT. Translated, it gives CACRGQGPPKLFF.

The rearrangement links TRBV9 to TRBJ2-3, with 7 bases aligning to TRBD2. V dropped 2 bases and J dropped 0; count of bases not matched to a gene: 3. Germline loops: CDR1 SGDLS, CDR2 YYNGEE. The CDR3 consists of 15 residues. The CDR3, as DNA: TGTGCCAGCAGCGTGGGCGGGGGAAGCACAGATACGCAGTATTTT. As protein: CASSVGGGSTDTQYF.

The chain carries TRBV27 and TRBJ2-5; 10 bases agree with TRBD1. This CDR3 spans 15 amino acids. V was pared by 5 bases and J by 6 bases, with 9 bases of the junction left unmatched. CDR1 and CDR2 (germline): MNHEY, SMNVEV (reference sequence). The CDR3 region has the DNA TGTGCCAGCAGTCCCGGGACAGGGGCTTCAAAGACCCAGTACTTC. Protein sequence: CASSPGTGASKTQYF.

The gene calls are TRBV2 and TRBJ2-3, with 7 bases identical to TRBD1. Germline V CDR1 and CDR2: SNHLY, FYNNEI. The CDR3 covers 14 residues. J was trimmed by 6 bases and V by 5 bases; bases with no gene match: 8. CDR3 amino acids: CASSHYRGTDTQYF. Written as DNA, the CDR3 is TGTGCCAGCAGTCACTACAGGGGTACGGATACGCAGTATTTT.

The V and J genes are TRBV10-1 and TRBJ2-3, with TRBD2 matching over 7 bases. The germline gives CDR1 WNHNN, CDR2 SYGVQD (reference sequence). V lost 4 bases to trimming and J lost 8 bases; unmatched junction nucleotides: 3. CDR3 length: 12 residues. Written as DNA, the CDR3 is TGCGCCAGCAGTGGGGGGGGTGTTACGCAGTATTTT. This translates into CASSGGGVTQYF.

This rearrangement joins TRBV6-6 to TRBJ1-5; 9 nucleotides match TRBD1. V was clipped by 7 bases and J by 8 bases; unmatched bases: 12. Looked up from germline, CDR1 is MNHNY and CDR2 is SVGAGI (reference sequence). The CDR3 loop spans 15 amino acids. Written as DNA, the CDR3 is TGTGCCAGCATGGACAGAAACAGGGGGCGCGAGCCCCAGCATTTT. Translation: CASMDRNRGREPQHF.

The chain joins TRBV19 to TRBJ1-6; 7 bases agree with TRBD1. Germline V CDR1 and CDR2: LNHDA, SQIVND (reference sequence). This CDR3 has 16 amino acids. The J segment lost 10 bases and the V segment lost 3 bases, leaving 12 bases of the junction unmatched. Written as DNA, the CDR3 is TGTGCCAGTAGTATTTCCCCGACAGGGCTGGACTCACCCCTCCACTTT. It translates to CASSISPTGLDSPLHF.

The rearrangement uses TRBV7-6 and TRBJ2-1, with 8 bases lining up with TRBD1. The germline CDR1 and CDR2 sequences are SGHVS and FNYEAQ. The ends lost 5 bases at V and 0 bases at J; junction bases unmatched: 9. The CDR3 contains 17 residues. The CDR3 is CASSPGQGSSSYNEQFF. CDR3 DNA: TGTGCCAGCAGCCCTGGACAGGGTTCTAGCTCCTACAATGAGCAGTTCTTC.

The V gene is TRBV4-1, the J gene TRBJ2-7; 7 bases match TRBD1. This CDR3 comprises 15 residues. Trimming took 2 bases from V and 4 from J; bases not matched to a gene: 8. Looked up from germline, CDR1 is MGHRA and CDR2 is YSYEKL. CDR3 residues: CASSQRWTGEYEQYF. In DNA, the CDR3 is TGCGCCAGCAGCCAACGCTGGACAGGCGAGTACGAGCAGTACTTC.

The genes are TRBV11-2 and TRBJ1-1; the match to TRBD1 covers 8 bases. In germline, CDR1 is SGHAT, CDR2 FQNNGV. The CDR3 covers 20 residues. V was clipped by 0 bases and J by 1 base; unmatched bases: 16. CDR3 in amino acids: CASSLELTGGVPRWNTEAFF. As DNA, the CDR3 is TGTGCCAGCAGCTTAGAGTTAACAGGGGGAGTCCCCCGGTGGAACACTGAAGCTTTCTTT. The variable domain in full, with the rest retrieved from reference TRBV11-2 and TRBJ1-1, is EAGVAQSPRYKIIEKRQSVAFWCNPISGHATLYWYQQILGQGPKLLIQFQNNGVVDDSQLPKDRFSAERLKGVDSTLKIQPAKLEDSAVYLCASSLELTGGVPRWNTEAFFGQGTRLTVV.

This chain connects TRBV28 to TRBJ1-6, with D tentatively TRBD1 (6 bases). The V end lost 3 bases, the J end lost 6 bases, and 9 bases lay between the germline ends. CDR1 and CDR2 from the germline V gene are MDHEN and SYDVKM. The CDR3 is 14 residues long. The CDR3 loop reads CASSFVRGNSPLHF. The CDR3 nucleotides read TGTGCCAGCAGTTTTGTCAGGGGTAATTCACCCCTCCACTTT.

CDR3 amino acids: CASSGGGAETQYF. CDR3 bases: TGCGCCAGCAGCGGCGGGGGGGCCGAGACCCAGTACTTC. The J gene is TRBJ2-5, the V gene TRBV5-1; 9 bases map to TRBD2. Germline CDR1 and CDR2: SGHRS and YFSETQ. The CDR3 totals 13 residues. The J segment lost 5 bases and the V segment lost 4 bases, leaving 3 bases of the junction unmatched.

This clone was counted a single time. The chain links TRBV7-9 to TRBJ2-3; TRBD2 matches at 13 bases. The CDR3 sequence is 14 residues long. Trimming cost V 5 bases and J 5 bases; bases outside gene matches: 1. Germline V gene lookup returns CDR1 SEHNR and CDR2 FQNEAQ (reference sequence). This chain's CDR3 is CASSGLAGVDTQYF. The CDR3 region has the DNA TGTGCCAGCAGCGGACTAGCGGGGGTAGATACGCAGTATTTT.

V usage is TRBV7-9 and J usage is TRBJ1-2, with TRBD1 identical over 8 bases. Germline trimming cut 5 bases from V and 8 bases from J; bases unmatched to any gene: 13. Germline CDR1 is SEHNR and CDR2 is FQNEAQ (reference sequence). This CDR3 region has 15 residues. The CDR3 loop is CASSLIGTGPGGYTF. CDR3 nucleotides: TGTGCCAGCAGCCTCATTGGGACAGGCCCTGGGGGCTACACCTTC.

The table lists this clone with a few counts. This sequence joins TRBV25-1 and TRBJ1-2; D unclear. Germline V CDR1 and CDR2: MGHDK, SYGVNS. Trimming removed 2 bases at V and 4 bases at J, with 2 bases between. The CDR3 sequence is 11 residues long. The CDR3 here is CASSELYGYTF. The CDR3 DNA reads as TGTGCCAGCAGTGAACTCTATGGCTACACCTTC.

The rearrangement joins TRBV5-6 to TRBJ2-5; TRBD2 matches at 7 bases. The J call could be wrong; TRBJ2-7 is a better fit for the DNA end. This CDR3 is 15 amino acids long. Germline CDR1 is SGHDT and CDR2 is YYEEEE. For the CDR3, the DNA is TGTGCCAGCAGCACCCGATGGCCGGGAGGCAACGAGCAGTACTTC. Protein product: CASSTRWPGGNEQYF.

The CDR3 is CASRETGDTEAFF. CDR3 coding DNA: TGTGCCAGCAGGGAAACAGGGGACACTGAAGCTTTCTTT. The V and J genes are TRBV2 and TRBJ1-1, with 7 positions matching TRBD1. The CDR3 spans 13 residues. V dropped 6 bases and J dropped 3; count of bases not matched to a gene: 4. Germline CDR1 is SNHLY and CDR2 is FYNNEI.

This clone has just a few counts. The chain recombines TRBV4-1 with TRBJ2-7; 8 nucleotides line up with TRBD2. After removal of 0 bases from V and 3 bases from J, the junction contained 13 bases not matched to a gene. In germline, CDR1 is MGHRA, CDR2 YSYEKL. The CDR3 is 18 amino acids. The CDR3 loop is CASSQDGGVGTRGYEQYF. CDR3 DNA: TGCGCCAGCAGCCAAGATGGGGGCGTGGGGACTAGGGGCTACGAGCAGTACTTC.